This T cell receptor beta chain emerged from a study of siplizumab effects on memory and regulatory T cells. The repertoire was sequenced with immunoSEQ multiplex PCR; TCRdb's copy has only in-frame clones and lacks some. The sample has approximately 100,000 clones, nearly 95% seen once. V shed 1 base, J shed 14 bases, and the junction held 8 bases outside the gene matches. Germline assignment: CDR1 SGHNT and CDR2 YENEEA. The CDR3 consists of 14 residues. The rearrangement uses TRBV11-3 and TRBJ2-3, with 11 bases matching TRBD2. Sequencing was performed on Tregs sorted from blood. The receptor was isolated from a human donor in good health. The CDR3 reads CASSLGPTSGSPYF. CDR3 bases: TGTGCCAGCAGCTTAGGCCCCACTAGCGGGAGTCCGTATTTT.